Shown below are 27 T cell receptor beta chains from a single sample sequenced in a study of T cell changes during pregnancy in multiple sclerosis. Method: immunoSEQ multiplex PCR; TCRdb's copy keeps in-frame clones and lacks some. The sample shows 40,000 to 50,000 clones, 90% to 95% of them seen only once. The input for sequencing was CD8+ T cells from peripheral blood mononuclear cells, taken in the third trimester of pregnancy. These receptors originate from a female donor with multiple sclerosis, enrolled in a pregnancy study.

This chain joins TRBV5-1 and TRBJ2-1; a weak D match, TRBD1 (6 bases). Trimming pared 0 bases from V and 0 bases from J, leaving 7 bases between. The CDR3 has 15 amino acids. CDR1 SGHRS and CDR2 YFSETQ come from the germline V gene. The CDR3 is CASSLEGGSYNEQFF. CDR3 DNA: TGCGCCAGCAGCTTGGAAGGGGGCTCCTACAATGAGCAGTTCTTC.

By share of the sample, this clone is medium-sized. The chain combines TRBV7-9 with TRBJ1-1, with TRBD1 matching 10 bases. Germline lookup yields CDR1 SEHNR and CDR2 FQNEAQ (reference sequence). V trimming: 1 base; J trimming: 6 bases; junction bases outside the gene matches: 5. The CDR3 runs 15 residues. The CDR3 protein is CASSLGGQGSPEAFF. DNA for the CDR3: TGTGCCAGCAGCTTAGGGGGACAGGGGAGCCCTGAAGCTTTCTTT.

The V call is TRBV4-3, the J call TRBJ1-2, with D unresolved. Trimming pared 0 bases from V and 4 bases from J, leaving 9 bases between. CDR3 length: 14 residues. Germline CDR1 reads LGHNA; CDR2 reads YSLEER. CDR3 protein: CASSQDAGGYGYTF. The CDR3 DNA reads TGCGCCAGCAGCCAAGATGCTGGCGGCTATGGCTACACCTTC.

The CDR3, as DNA: TGTGCCAGCAGCAAGGACAGCTCTTACAGCACTGAAGCTTTCTTT. Protein sequence: CASSKDSSYSTEAFF. The chain uses TRBV7-9 and TRBJ1-1, with D possibly being TRBD1 (6 bases). V lost 5 bases to trimming and J lost 4 bases, with 17 bases between them. Germline V gene sequence: CDR1 SEHNR, CDR2 FQNEAQ (reference sequence). CDR3 length: 15 amino acids.

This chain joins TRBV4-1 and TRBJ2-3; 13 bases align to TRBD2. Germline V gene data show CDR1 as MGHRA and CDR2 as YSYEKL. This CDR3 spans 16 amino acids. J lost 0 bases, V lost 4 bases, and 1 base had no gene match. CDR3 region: CASSPLAGGSTDTQYF. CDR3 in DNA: TGCGCCAGCAGCCCACTAGCGGGGGGGAGCACAGATACGCAGTATTTT.

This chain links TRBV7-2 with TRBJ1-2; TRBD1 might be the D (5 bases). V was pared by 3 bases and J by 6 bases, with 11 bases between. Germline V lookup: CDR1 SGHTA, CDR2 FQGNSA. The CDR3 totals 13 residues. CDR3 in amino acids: CASSFGGSDGYTF. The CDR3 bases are TGTGCCAGCAGCTTCGGGGGGTCGGATGGCTACACCTTC.

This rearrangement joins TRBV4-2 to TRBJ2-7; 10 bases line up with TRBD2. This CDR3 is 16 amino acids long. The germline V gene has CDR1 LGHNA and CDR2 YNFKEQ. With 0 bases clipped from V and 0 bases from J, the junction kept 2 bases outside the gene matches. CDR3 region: CASSQDPSGSSYEQYF. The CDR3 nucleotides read TGTGCCAGCAGCCAAGATCCTAGCGGGAGCTCCTACGAGCAGTACTTC.

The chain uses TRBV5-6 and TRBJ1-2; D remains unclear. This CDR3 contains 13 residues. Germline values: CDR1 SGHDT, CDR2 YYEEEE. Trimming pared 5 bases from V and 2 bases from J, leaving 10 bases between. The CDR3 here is CASRAELNYGYTF. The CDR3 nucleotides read TGTGCCAGCAGGGCGGAACTAAACTATGGCTACACCTTC.

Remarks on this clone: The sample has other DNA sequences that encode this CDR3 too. CDR3 loop: CASSEGLAGGPSGELFF. CDR3 nucleotide sequence: TGTGCCAGCAGTGAGGGACTAGCGGGAGGGCCGAGCGGGGAGCTGTTTTTT. V and J are TRBV2 and TRBJ2-2; 16 nucleotides match TRBD2. J was trimmed by 7 bases and V by 3 bases; bases with no gene match: 5. CDR3 length equals 17 residues. From germline, CDR1 is SNHLY and CDR2 FYNNEI.

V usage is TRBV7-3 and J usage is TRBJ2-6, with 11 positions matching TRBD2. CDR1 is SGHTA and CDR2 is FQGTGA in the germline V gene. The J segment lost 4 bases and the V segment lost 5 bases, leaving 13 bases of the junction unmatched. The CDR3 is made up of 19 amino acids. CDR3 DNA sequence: TGTGCCAGCAGCCCACTAGCGGGAGCCCTTGGGGCCGGGGCCAACGTCCTGACTTTC. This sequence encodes CASSPLAGALGAGANVLTF.

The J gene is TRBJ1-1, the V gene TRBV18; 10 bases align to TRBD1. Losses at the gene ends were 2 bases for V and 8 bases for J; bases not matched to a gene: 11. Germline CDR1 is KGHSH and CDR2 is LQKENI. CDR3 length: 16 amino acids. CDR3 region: CASSPAPGQGTPEAFF. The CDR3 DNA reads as TGTGCCAGCTCACCAGCCCCGGGACAGGGGACCCCAGAAGCTTTCTTT.

CDR3 coding DNA: TGTGCCAGCAGCTCGACTAGTAGCTACGAGCAGTACTTC. Its protein is CASSSTSSYEQYF. This sequence joins TRBV7-9 and TRBJ2-7; tentative D call: TRBD2 (6 bases). The V and J ends lost 4 bases and 3 bases respectively, with 10 bases between them. This CDR3 is built from 13 residues. Germline lookup yields CDR1 SEHNR and CDR2 FQNEAQ (reference sequence).

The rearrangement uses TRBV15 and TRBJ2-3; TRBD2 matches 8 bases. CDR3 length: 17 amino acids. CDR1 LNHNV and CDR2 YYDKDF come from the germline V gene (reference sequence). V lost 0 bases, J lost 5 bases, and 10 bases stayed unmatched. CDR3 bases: TGTGCCACCAGCAGAGAGGAGGCGGGAGGCGGTATAGATACGCAGTATTTT. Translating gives CATSREEAGGGIDTQYF.

The CDR3 sequence: CASSSTKGWMSTDTQYF. CDR3 DNA sequence: TGTGCCAGCAGCTCCACCAAGGGGTGGATGAGCACAGATACGCAGTATTTT. The rearrangement links TRBV5-6 to TRBJ2-3; tentative D call: TRBD1 (5 bases). The germline gives CDR1 SGHDT, CDR2 YYEEEE. V gave up 3 bases and J gave up 0 bases, with 17 bases separating them. This CDR3 has 17 residues.

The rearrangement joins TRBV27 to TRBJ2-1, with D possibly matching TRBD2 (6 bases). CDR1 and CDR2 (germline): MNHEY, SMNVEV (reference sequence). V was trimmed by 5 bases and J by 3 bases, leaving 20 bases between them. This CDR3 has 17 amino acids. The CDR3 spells CASSPNPRLVGYNEQFF. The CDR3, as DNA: TGTGCCAGCAGTCCAAACCCCCGACTAGTTGGCTACAATGAGCAGTTCTTC.

CDR3 coding DNA: TGTGCCAGCTCACCACCACCCGGGTATGGCGGGGAGCTGTTTTTT. Encoded protein: CASSPPPGYGGELFF. The rearrangement uses TRBV18 and TRBJ2-2; D unresolved. This CDR3 contains 15 residues. V lost 0 bases to trimming and J lost 7 bases, with 12 bases between them. The germline V gene encodes CDR1 KGHSH and CDR2 LQKENI. Full variable domain (outside the CDR3, taken from reference TRBV18 and TRBJ2-2): NAGVMQNPRHLVRRRGQEARLRCSPMKGHSHVYWYRQLPEEGLKFMVYLQKENIIDESGMPKERFSAEFPKEGPSILRIQQVVRGDSAAYFCASSPPPGYGGELFFGEGSRLTVL.

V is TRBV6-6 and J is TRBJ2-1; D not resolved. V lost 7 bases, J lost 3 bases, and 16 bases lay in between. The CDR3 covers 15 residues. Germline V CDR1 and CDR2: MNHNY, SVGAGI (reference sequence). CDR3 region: CASNSRLEGYNEQFF. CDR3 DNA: TGTGCCAGCAATTCAAGGCTAGAAGGCTACAATGAGCAGTTCTTC.

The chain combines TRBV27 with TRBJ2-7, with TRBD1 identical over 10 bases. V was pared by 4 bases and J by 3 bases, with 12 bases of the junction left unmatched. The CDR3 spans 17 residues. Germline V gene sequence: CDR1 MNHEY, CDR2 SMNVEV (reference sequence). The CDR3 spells CASSSPYGGQGIYEQYF. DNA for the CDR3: TGTGCCAGCAGTTCCCCCTACGGGGGACAGGGGATCTACGAGCAGTACTTC.

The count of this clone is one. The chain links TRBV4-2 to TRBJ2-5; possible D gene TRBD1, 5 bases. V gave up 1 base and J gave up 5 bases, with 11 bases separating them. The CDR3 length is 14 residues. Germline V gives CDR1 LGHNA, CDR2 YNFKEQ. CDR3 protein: CASSQARDVETQYF. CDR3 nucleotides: TGTGCCAGCAGCCAAGCCAGGGATGTTGAGACCCAGTACTTC.

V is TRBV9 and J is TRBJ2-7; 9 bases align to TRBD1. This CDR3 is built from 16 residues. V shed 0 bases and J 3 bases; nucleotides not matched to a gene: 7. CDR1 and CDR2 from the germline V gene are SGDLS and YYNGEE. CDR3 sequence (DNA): TGTGCCAGCAGCGTAGGATCGGGACAGGGTTACTACGAGCAGTACTTC. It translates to CASSVGSGQGYYEQYF.

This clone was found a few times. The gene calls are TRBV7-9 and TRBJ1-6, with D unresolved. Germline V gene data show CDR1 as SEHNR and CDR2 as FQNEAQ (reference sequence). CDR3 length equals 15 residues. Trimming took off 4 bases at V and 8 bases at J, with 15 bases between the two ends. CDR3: CASSSINSGDSPLHF. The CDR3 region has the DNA TGTGCCAGCAGCTCCATAAATAGTGGAGATTCACCCCTCCACTTT.

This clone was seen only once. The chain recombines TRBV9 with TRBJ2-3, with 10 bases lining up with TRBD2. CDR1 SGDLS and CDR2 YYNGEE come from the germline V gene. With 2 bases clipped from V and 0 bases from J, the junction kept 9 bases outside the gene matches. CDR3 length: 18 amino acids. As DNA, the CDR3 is TGTGCCAGCAGCGTCCCCGTAAGCGGGGGGGCAAGCACAGATACGCAGTATTTT. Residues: CASSVPVSGGASTDTQYF.

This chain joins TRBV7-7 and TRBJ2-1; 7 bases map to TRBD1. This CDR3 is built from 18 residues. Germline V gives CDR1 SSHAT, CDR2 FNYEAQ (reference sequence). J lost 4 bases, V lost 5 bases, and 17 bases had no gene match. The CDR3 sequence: CASSLSSKRDSSYNEQFF. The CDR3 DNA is TGTGCCAGCAGCCTCAGTAGCAAACGGGACAGTTCTTACAATGAGCAGTTCTTC.

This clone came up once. Written as DNA, the CDR3 is TGTGCCAGTAGTATTGACTCTAGCAATCAGCCCCAGCATTTT. It encodes CASSIDSSNQPQHF. The chain uses TRBV19 and TRBJ1-5; no definite D call. Germline lookup yields CDR1 LNHDA and CDR2 SQIVND (reference sequence). The CDR3 totals 14 residues. Deletions cut 3 bases from V and 0 bases from J, with 6 bases between.

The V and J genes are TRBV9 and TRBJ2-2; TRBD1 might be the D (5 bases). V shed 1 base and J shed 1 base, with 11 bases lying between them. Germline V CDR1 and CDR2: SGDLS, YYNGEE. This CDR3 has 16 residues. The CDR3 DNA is TGTGCCAGCAGCGTATCGCCCGGACAGAACACCGGGGAGCTGTTTTTT. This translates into CASSVSPGQNTGELFF.

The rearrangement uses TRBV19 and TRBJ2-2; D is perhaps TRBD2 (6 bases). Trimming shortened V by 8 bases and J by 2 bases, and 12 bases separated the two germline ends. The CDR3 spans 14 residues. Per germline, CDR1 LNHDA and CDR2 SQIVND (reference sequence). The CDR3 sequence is CASLPGTNTGELFF. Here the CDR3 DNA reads TGTGCCAGTTTGCCTGGGACTAACACCGGGGAGCTGTTTTTT.

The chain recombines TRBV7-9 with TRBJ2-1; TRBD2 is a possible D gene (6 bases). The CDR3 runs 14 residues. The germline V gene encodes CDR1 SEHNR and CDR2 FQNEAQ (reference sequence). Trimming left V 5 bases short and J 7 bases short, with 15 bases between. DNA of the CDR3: TGTGCCAGCAGCCTCGGGAGCGGATATAATGAGCAGTTCTTC. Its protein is CASSLGSGYNEQFF.